This TCR beta chain was profiled in a study of blood T cell repertoires in COVID-19. About the study: Sites across the United States, Italy and Spain contributed samples from acute and convalescent COVID-19.

Using immunoSEQ multiplex PCR, the repertoire was profiled, and TCRdb retains in-frame clones only, with some absent. The profile covers approximately 200,000 clones, with approximately 86% appearing a single time and roughly 4.5% taken by the ten largest. Germline lookup yields CDR1 GTSNPN and CDR2 SVGIG (reference sequence). There are 12 residues in the CDR3. The germline V and J ends were trimmed by 2 bases and 5 bases, with 6 bases remaining between them. The cohort comprised adults aged about 18 to 100 years residing in around 25 US areas. People in the exposed group encountered a COVID-19 case within 2 weeks before entering the study.

The genes are TRBV30 and TRBJ2-2; D call uncertain. Specimen: PBMCs or T cells enriched from blood (not recorded which). The sequence was collected from a woman aged 25 to 39 who had been exposed to COVID-19. The CDR3 DNA sequence: TGTGCCTGGAGTTTGCGGACCGGGGAGCTGTTTTTT. Its translation is CAWSLRTGELFF.